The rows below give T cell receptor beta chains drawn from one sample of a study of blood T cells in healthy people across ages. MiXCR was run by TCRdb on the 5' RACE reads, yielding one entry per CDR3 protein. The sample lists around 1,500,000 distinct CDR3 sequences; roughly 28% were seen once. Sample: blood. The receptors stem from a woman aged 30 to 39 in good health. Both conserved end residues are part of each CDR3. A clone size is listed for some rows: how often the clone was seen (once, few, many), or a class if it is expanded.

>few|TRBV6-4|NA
CASRLSGHLPYEQYF
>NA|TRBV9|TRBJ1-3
CASSAQSSGNTIYF
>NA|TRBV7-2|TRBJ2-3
CASSPKAGASGRDTQYF
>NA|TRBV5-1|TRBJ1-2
CASRNGQGARNPYGYTF
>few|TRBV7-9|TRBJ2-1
CASSLGEIRNNEQFF
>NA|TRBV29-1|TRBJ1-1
CSVVGQEPNTEAFF
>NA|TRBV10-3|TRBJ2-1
CAISEAFSGVNNEQFF
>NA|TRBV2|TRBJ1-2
CASSEATPGIGSYTF
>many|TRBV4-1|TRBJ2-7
CASSQQAGGTYEQYF
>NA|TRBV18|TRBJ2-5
CASSSYGQKQETQYF
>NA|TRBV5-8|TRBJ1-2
CVSSLSMGSNYGYTF
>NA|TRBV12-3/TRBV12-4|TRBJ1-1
CASSPQRYTEAFF
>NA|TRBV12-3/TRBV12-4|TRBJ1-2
CASRPGQSLYGYTF
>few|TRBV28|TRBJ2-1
CASSPGLAAYGSYNEQFF
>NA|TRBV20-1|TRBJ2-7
CSARQKETEYEQYF
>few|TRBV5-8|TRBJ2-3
CTSSLRTRRDTQYF
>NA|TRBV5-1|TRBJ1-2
CASSSRGENGYTF
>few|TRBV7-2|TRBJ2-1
CASSLVGGEYEQFF
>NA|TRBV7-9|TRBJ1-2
CASSLTGTLYNGYTF
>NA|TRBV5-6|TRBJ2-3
CASSLGPGTSGAQYF
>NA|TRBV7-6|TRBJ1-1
CASSLVPPSGAGTEAFF
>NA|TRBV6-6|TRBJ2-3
CASSSSGLNPRTDTRYF
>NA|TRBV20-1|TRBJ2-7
CSAQEGVNYEQYF
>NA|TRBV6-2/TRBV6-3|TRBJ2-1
CASYGPAGVVNEQFF
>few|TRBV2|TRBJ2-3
CASSAGTGADTQYF
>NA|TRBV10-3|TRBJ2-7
CVISPNRPGTSGSSYEQYF
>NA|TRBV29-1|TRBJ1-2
CSVLGGGDRSLYGYTF
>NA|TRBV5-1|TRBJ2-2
CASSLDVVTGEPFF
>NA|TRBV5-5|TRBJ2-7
CASSYQTSGSRSSYEQYF
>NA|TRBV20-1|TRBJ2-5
CSARPNYLGTQYF
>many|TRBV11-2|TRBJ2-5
CASRWTGEETQYF
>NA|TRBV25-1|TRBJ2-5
CASSERTSGKETQYF
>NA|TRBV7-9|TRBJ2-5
CASRSEFPETQYF
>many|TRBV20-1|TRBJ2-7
CSASGSYEQYF
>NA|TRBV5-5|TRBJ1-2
CASSPPGAEYGYTF
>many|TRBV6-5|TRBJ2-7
CASSYSGGAWYEQYF
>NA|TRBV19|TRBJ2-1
CASSIEGAGEQFF
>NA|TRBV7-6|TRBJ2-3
CASSTTNVGDTQYF
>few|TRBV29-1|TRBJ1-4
CSVEGNEKLFF
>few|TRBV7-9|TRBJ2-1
CASSPYDRGENNEQFF
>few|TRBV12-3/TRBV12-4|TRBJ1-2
CASSFRRDCCGYTF
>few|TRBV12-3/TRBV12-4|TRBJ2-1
CASTEGTTYNEQFF
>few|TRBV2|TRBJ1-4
CAGQERDEKLFF
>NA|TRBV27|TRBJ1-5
CASSSVPTDRSNQPQHF
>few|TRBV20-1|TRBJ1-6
CSAYQPGLYNSPLHF
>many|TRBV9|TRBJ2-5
CASSALGIEETQYF
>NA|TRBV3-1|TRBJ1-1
CASSQDGWAPEAFF
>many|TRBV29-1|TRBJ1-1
CSVGGSGNTEAFF
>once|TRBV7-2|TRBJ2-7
CASSLGSAVNEQYF
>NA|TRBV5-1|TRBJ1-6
CASSLAWPGDSPLHF
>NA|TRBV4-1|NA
CASSLPGQFYNEQYF
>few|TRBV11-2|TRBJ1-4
CASSLTRLNEKLFF
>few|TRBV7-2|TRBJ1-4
CASSFPLNEKLFF
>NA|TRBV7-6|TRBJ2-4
CASSLTIYNEQYF
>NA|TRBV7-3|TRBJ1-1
CASSLSPTTEAFF